The present TCR beta chain was sequenced within a study of cytomegalovirus exposure and HLA in healthy donors. Study conclusions and caveats: It was shown in a later analysis that HLA-associated TCR beta chains were more clonally expanded than other, equally common chains.

Primers for the PCR totalled 60 Vbeta and 13 Jbeta. Some clones are missing from TCRdb's copy, which holds only in-frame ones; the method was immunoSEQ multiplex PCR. The table records about 120,000 clones, approximately 8% of them present only once. The V gene's germline CDR1 is MNHNY and CDR2 SVGAGI (reference sequence). The J segment lost 7 bases and the V segment lost 2 bases, leaving 3 bases of the junction unmatched. The CDR3 covers 14 residues. This clone was observed a few times. Its antigen is not identified. Material for sequencing was PBMCs. The clonotype was recovered from a woman aged 40 to 49 in good health and CMV-seropositive. V and J are TRBV6-6 and TRBJ2-1, with 9 nucleotides matching TRBD2. The CDR3 reads CASSYRGGANEQFF. The CDR3 region has the DNA TGTGCCAGCAGTTACCGCGGGGGGGCAAATGAGCAGTTCTTC.